Given below is one T cell receptor (beta chain) in context. The sample's treatment: roughly 20 received Ad26.COV2.S at low or high dose, single or two shots; about 5 received placebo; per-sample allocation not given. Sampling was done on day 63 after the first vaccine or placebo injection. This adult donor, from Boston, was 18-55 years old. An Ad26 vector expressing Wuhan-strain SARS-CoV-2 spike constituted the vaccine. Germline V gene lookup returns CDR1 MNHEY and CDR2 SVGEGT. This CDR3 has 13 residues. The V segment lost 6 bases and the J segment 4 bases; nucleotides outside the gene matches: 4. This specimen belongs to a study of Ad26.COV2.S vaccination and SARS-CoV-2 variants. Study-wide background: Donor joined the COV1001 Ad26.COV2.S trial arm.

Method: immunoSEQ multiplex PCR; TCRdb's copy keeps in-frame clones and lacks some. The table shows 300,000 to 400,000 clones, with around 90% occurring only once. The input for sequencing was peripheral blood, taken in a trial of Ad26.COV2.S vaccine versus placebo. The receptor comes from a person aged 18-65 years who received the Ad26.COV2.S COVID-19 vaccine or a placebo. The rearrangement uses TRBV6-2 or TRBV6-3 and TRBJ2-3; TRBD1 matches 7 bases. CDR3 coding DNA: TGTGCCAGCAGCATCGACAGGGCAGATACGCAGTATTTT. This codes for CASSIDRADTQYF.